The entry below gives a single T cell receptor beta chain sequence along with its context. Its cognate antigen is unknown. These data originate in a study of T cells after yellow fever vaccination. General study points: In post-booster samples, most primary-vaccination clones reappeared (roughly 96% CD4, 88% CD8).

V was pared by 1 base and J by 2 bases, with 7 bases of the junction left unmatched. CDR1 is SEHNR and CDR2 is FQNEAQ in the germline V gene (reference sequence). The CDR3 is made up of 16 amino acids. One entry per CDR3 protein results from TCRdb running MiXCR on the 5' RACE reads. The table includes over 130,000 distinct CDR3 sequences, roughly 8.2% detected once. The sample here was CD4+ T cells sorted from PBMCs, taken 5 days after the yellow fever booster vaccination. The rearrangement links TRBV7-9 to TRBJ2-7; 8 nucleotides agree with TRBD2. The TCR sequence derives from a man aged 25 to 40 who received the YFV17D yellow fever vaccine. CDR3 amino acids: CASSLEPGLVAYEQYF. The DNA of the CDR3 is TGTGCCAGCAGCTTAGAACCGGGACTAGTGGCCTACGAGCAGTACTTC.